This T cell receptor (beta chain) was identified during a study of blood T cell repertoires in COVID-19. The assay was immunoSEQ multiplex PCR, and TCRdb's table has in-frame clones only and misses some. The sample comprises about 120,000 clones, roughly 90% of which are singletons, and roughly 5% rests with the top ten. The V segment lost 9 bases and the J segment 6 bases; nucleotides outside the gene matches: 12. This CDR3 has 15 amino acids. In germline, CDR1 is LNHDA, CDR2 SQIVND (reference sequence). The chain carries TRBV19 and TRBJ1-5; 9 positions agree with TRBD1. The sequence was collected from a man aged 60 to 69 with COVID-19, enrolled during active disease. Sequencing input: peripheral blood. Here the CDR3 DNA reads TGTGCCAGCAGCAGGGACAGGGAAGACGGTCAGCCCCAGCATTTT. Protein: CASSRDREDGQPQHF.